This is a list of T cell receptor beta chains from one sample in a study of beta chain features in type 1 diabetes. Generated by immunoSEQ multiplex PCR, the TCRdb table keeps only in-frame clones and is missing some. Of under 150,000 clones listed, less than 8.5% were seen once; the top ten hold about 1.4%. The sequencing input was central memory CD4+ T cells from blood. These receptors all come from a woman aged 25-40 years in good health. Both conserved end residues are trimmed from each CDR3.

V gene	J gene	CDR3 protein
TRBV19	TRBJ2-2	ASSRGDDTGELF
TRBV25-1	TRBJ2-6	ASSARDLFFGANVLT
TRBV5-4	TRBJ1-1	ASSLDFRENTEAF
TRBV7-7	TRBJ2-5	ASSPGTGREQY
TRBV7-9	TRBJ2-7	ASLTGTGNLYEQY
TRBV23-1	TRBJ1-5	ASSPLLTGRSNQPQH
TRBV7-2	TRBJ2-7	ASSLVGGLDYEQY
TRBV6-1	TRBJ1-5	ASSDRTGWNQPQH
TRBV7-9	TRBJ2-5	ASSFGLAGKETQY
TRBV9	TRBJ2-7	ASSVGQGAYEQY
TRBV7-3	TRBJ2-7	ASSSRDLGNGTYEQY
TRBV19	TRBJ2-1	ASSTTGGRNEQF
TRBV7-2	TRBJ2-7	ASGRQGWLEQY
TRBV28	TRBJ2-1	ASSQDSPPYNEQF
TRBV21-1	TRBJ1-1	ASSKVERSVAEAF
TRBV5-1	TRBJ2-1	ASSNGLAGDNEQF
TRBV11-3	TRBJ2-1	ASSLEWREPYNEQF
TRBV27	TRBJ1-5	ASSSGTGVDNQPQH
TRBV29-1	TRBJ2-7	SVLRQDSVGEQY
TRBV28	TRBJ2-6	ASSHVYRSQASSGANVLT
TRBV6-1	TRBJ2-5	ASRSWTGGGKTQY
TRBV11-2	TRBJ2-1	ASSLIAGGYPYNEQF
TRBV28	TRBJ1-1	ASGLRGGNTEAF
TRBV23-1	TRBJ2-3	ASSQSSRGQGWKATQY
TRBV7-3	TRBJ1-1	ASSLDRETEAF
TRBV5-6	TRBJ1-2	ASSVGNLYGYT
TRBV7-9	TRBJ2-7	ASSFSPGEDEQY
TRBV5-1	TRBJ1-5	ASSSTGGMPQH
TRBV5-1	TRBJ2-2	ASSPPGLEDTGELF